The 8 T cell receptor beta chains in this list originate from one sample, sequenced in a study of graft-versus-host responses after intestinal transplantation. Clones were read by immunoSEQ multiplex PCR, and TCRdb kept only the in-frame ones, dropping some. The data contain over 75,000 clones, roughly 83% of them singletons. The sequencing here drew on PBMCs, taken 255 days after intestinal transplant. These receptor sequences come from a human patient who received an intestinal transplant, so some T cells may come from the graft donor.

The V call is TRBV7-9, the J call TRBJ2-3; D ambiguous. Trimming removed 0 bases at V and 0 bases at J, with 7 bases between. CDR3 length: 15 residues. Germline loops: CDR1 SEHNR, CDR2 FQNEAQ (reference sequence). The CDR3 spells CASSLAGASTDTQYF. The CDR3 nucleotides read TGTGCCAGCAGCTTAGCCGGAGCTAGCACAGATACGCAGTATTTT.

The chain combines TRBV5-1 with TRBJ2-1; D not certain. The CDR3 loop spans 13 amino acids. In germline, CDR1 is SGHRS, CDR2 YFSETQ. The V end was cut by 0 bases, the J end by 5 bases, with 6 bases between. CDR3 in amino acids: CASSLAVNNEQFF. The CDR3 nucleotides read TGCGCCAGCAGCTTGGCAGTAAACAATGAGCAGTTCTTC.

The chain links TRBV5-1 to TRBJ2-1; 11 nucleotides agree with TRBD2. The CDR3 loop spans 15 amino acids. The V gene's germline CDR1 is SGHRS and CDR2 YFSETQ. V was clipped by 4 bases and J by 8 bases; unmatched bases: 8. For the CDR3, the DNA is TGCGCCAGCAGCCCGACTAGCGGGATTCGGGATGAGCAGTTCTTC. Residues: CASSPTSGIRDEQFF.

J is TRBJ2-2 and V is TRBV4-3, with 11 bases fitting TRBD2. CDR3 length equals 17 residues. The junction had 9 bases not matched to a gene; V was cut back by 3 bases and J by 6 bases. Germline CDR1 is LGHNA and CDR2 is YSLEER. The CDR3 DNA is TGCGCCAGCAGCCACACCCTAGCGGGGGGCCTATCCGGGGAGCTGTTTTTT. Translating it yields CASSHTLAGGLSGELFF.

The DNA of the CDR3 is TGTGCCAGCAGTTTATGGGTTAATGAAAAACTGTTTTTT. Protein: CASSLWVNEKLFF. J is TRBJ1-4 and V is TRBV27; D not resolved. The CDR3 consists of 13 residues. The germline CDR1 and CDR2 sequences are MNHEY and SMNVEV (reference sequence). V was shortened by 1 base and J by 4 bases, with 4 bases between the two germline ends.

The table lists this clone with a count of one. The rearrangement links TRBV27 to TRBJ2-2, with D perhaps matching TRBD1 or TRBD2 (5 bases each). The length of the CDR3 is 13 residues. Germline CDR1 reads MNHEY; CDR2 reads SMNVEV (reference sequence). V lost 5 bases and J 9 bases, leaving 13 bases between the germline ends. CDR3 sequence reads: CASSPHTGRELFF. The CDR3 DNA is TGTGCCAGCAGTCCCCATACGGGGCGGGAGCTGTTTTTT.

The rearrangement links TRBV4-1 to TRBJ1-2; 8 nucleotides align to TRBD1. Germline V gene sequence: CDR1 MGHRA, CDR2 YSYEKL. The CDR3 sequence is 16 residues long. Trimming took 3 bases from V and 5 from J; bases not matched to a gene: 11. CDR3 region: CASSQSPHRGEYGYTF. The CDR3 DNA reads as TGCGCCAGCAGCCAGAGCCCACACAGGGGGGAATATGGCTACACCTTC.

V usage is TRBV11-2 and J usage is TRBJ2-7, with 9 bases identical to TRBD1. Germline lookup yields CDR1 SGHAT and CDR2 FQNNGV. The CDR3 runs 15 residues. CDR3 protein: CASSLEQGAAYEQYV. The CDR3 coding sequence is TGTGCCAGCAGCCTAGAACAGGGGGCCGCCTACGAGCAGTACGTC.